The entry below gives a single TCR beta chain sequence along with its context. Antigen unknown. This sample stems from a study of cytomegalovirus exposure and HLA in healthy donors. Looked up from germline, CDR1 is SEHNR and CDR2 is FQNEAQ (reference sequence). Trimming removed 4 bases at V and 0 bases at J, with 10 bases between. This CDR3 region has 15 residues. Assay: immunoSEQ multiplex PCR; the TCRdb copy retains only in-frame clones and omits some. The sample contains about 220,000 clones, around nine tenths of which appear only once. Study-level points and caveats: There were three CMV-associated chains whose specificity for CMV antigens was confirmed in vitro.

The chain is built from TRBV7-9 and TRBJ1-3, with a tentative D call TRBD1 (5 bases). The sequenced material came from PBMCs. This clonotype originated in a woman younger than 30 in good health and CMV-seronegative. CDR3 DNA sequence: TGTGCCAGCAGCTCTACCAGGGCCTCTGGAAACACCATATATTTT. Protein product: CASSSTRASGNTIYF.